Described below is a single T cell receptor beta chain sequence and its context. This record comes from a study of cytomegalovirus exposure and HLA in healthy donors. This PCR relied on a set of 60 Vbeta primers and 13 Jbeta primers. The protocol was immunoSEQ multiplex PCR, while the TCRdb copy is restricted to in-frame clones and leaves out a portion. The table records about 150,000 clones, under 75% of them present only once. Trimming cost V 0 bases and J 5 bases; bases outside gene matches: 8. This CDR3 is built from 18 residues. Germline CDR1 is SGHTA and CDR2 is FQGNSA. Material: PBMCs. The sequence derives from a woman in her thirties or forties in good health and CMV-seronegative. The V and J genes are TRBV7-2 and TRBJ2-3, with TRBD2 matching over 13 bases. The CDR3 is CASSLAPTSGGAQDTQYF. The CDR3 DNA follows: TGTGCCAGCAGCTTAGCCCCAACTAGCGGGGGGGCCCAAGATACGCAGTATTTT. Supplemented by reference TRBV7-2 and TRBJ2-3, the full variable domain reads GAGVSQSPSNKVTEKGKDVELRCDPISGHTALYWYRQSLGQGLEFLIYFQGNSAPDKSGLPSDRFSAERTGGSVSTLTIQRTQQEDSAVYLCASSLAPTSGGAQDTQYFGPGTRLTVL.